This entry lists 26 T cell receptor beta chains sequenced from one sample in a study of CD8 T cells in Susac syndrome. When the RNA was reverse transcribed, random hexamers were used with an input of 0.5 to 1 ug. TCRdb reanalysed the immunoSEQ multiplex PCR reads using MiXCR and keeps one entry per CDR3 protein. The table records some 180,000 distinct CDR3 sequences, about 95% of them present only once. The sample consisted of CD4+ T cells from PBMCs. The receptor source for this set is a human donor in good health.

V usage is TRBV19 and J usage is TRBJ1-1; D not resolved. The CDR3 covers 12 residues. From germline, CDR1 is LNHDA and CDR2 SQIVND (reference sequence). V lost 3 bases and J 8 bases, leaving 10 bases between the germline ends. The CDR3 spells CASSIRSGEAFF. CDR3 DNA sequence: TGTGCCAGTAGTATTCGGAGTGGGGAAGCTTTCTTT.

The chain employs TRBV15 and TRBJ2-3, with D possibly TRBD2 on 6 matching bases. Per the germline V gene, CDR1 is LNHNV and CDR2 is YYDKDF (reference sequence). Trimming shortened V by 0 bases and J by 1 base, and 11 bases separated the two germline ends. The CDR3 consists of 16 residues. The CDR3 nucleotides are TGTGCCACCAGCAGAGATCGGGCTAGCGGCACAGATACGCAGTATTTT. It yields the protein CATSRDRASGTDTQYF.

The V call is TRBV5-4, the J call TRBJ2-1; 12 bases are a match to TRBD1. With 4 bases clipped from V and 7 bases from J, the junction kept 6 bases outside the gene matches. Per the germline V gene, CDR1 is SGHNT and CDR2 is YYREEE (reference sequence). The CDR3 runs to 15 residues. For the CDR3, the DNA is TGTGCCAGCAGCATACCGGGACAGGGGGCAAATGAGCAGTTCTTC. The encoded protein is CASSIPGQGANEQFF.

In this sample, this clonotype turned up once. The genes are TRBV29-1 and TRBJ1-2; 7 bases map to TRBD1. Trimming at V came to 4 bases and at J to 4 bases, leaving 3 bases not matched to a gene. From germline, CDR1 is SQVTM and CDR2 ANQGSEA. The CDR3 is 12 residues long. The DNA of the CDR3 is TGCAGCGTTGCGGAGGGGGCCTATGGCTACACCTTC. It codes for CSVAEGAYGYTF.

The table lists this clonotype with a count of one. J is TRBJ2-1 and V is TRBV12-3 or TRBV12-4; 11 positions agree with TRBD2. The length of the CDR3 is 14 residues. With 6 bases clipped from V and 8 bases from J, the junction kept 6 bases outside the gene matches. The CDR3 region has the DNA TGTGCCAGCAGCCTCACTAGCGGGAGTGATGAGCAGTTCTTC. This translates into CASSLTSGSDEQFF.

The chain employs TRBV30 and TRBJ2-5; D perhaps matches TRBD2 (6 bases). This CDR3 contains 12 residues. V lost 4 bases and J 2 bases, leaving 8 bases between the germline ends. The germline gives CDR1 GTSNPN, CDR2 SVGIG (reference sequence). The CDR3 loop is CAWTSDQETQYF. Here the CDR3 DNA reads TGTGCCTGGACTAGCGATCAAGAGACCCAGTACTTC.

V is TRBV20-1 and J is TRBJ2-5; D is perhaps TRBD1 or TRBD2 (5 bases each). The CDR3 spans 12 residues. Germline V gene lookup returns CDR1 DFQATT and CDR2 SNEGSKA (reference sequence). V dropped 6 bases and J dropped 4 bases, with 12 bases sitting between them. The CDR3 is CSALGDLETQYF. As DNA, the CDR3 is TGCAGTGCACTAGGGGATCTAGAGACCCAGTACTTC.

V usage is TRBV18 and J usage is TRBJ2-3; a possible D gene is TRBD1 (6 bases). The CDR3 runs to 15 residues. V lost 3 bases to trimming and J lost 6 bases, with 16 bases between them. CDR1 is KGHSH, CDR2 LQKENI, per germline. CDR3 sequence: CASSPLTGYPDTQYF. In nucleotides, the CDR3 is TGTGCCAGCTCACCCCTCACAGGGTATCCGGATACGCAGTATTTT. Using reference TRBV18 and TRBJ2-3 for the parts outside the CDR3, the full variable domain is NAGVMQNPRHLVRRRGQEARLRCSPMKGHSHVYWYRQLPEEGLKFMVYLQKENIIDESGMPKERFSAEFPKEGPSILRIQQVVRGDSAAYFCASSPLTGYPDTQYFGPGTRLTVL.

This chain connects TRBV19 to TRBJ2-5; perhaps D is TRBD1 or TRBD2 (5 bases each). Trimming cost V 4 bases and J 4 bases, with 16 bases left between them. The CDR3 consists of 15 residues. Germline loops: CDR1 LNHDA, CDR2 SQIVND (reference sequence). The DNA for the CDR3 is TGTGCCAGTAGTAGCTCGGGGCTCGGGCGAGAGACCCAGTACTTC. This encodes CASSSSGLGRETQYF.

V usage is TRBV3-1 and J usage is TRBJ2-5, with TRBD2 as a possible D gene (6 bases). This CDR3 spans 14 amino acids. The germline V gene has CDR1 LGHDT and CDR2 YNNKEL (reference sequence). The V gene lost 3 bases and the J gene lost 4 bases, with 12 bases spanning the gap. CDR3 nucleotide sequence: TGTGCCAGCAGCCAGTTTCTAGCGCTAGAGACCCAGTACTTC. Protein sequence: CASSQFLALETQYF.

This clonotype came up once. The J gene is TRBJ1-4, the V gene TRBV2, with D unclear. Germline V CDR1 and CDR2: SNHLY, FYNNEI. Deletions cut 7 bases from V and 0 bases from J, with 9 bases between. The length of the CDR3 is 14 residues. The CDR3 nucleotides read TGTGCCAGCACCCGAGCGTCAACTAATGAAAAACTGTTTTTT. Translated: CASTRASTNEKLFF.

The chain employs TRBV11-2 and TRBJ2-3, with D perhaps TRBD2 (5 bases). The CDR3 has 12 amino acids. The ends were cut back, 0 bases at V and 7 bases at J, with 5 bases in the middle. Germline assignment: CDR1 SGHAT and CDR2 FQNNGV. CDR3 protein: CASSLDGNTQYF. CDR3 sequence (DNA): TGTGCCAGCAGCTTAGACGGGAATACGCAGTATTTT. Supplemented by reference TRBV11-2 and TRBJ2-3, the full variable domain reads EAGVAQSPRYKIIEKRQSVAFWCNPISGHATLYWYQQILGQGPKLLIQFQNNGVVDDSQLPKDRFSAERLKGVDSTLKIQPAKLEDSAVYLCASSLDGNTQYFGPGTRLTVL.

The chain carries TRBV30 and TRBJ1-1, with D perhaps TRBD1 (5 bases). Per the germline V gene, CDR1 is GTSNPN and CDR2 is SVGIG (reference sequence). This CDR3 is 12 amino acids long. V was pared by 4 bases and J by 9 bases, with 15 bases between. The CDR3 sequence: CAWTDPGPKAFF. The CDR3 DNA sequence: TGTGCCTGGACCGATCCGGGACCCAAAGCTTTCTTT.

The chain is built from TRBV20-1 and TRBJ1-2; no firm D call. Germline CDR1 DFQATT, CDR2 SNEGSKA (reference sequence). Deletions cut 6 bases from V and 3 bases from J, with 20 bases between. CDR3 length equals 15 residues. The CDR3 DNA follows: TGCAGTGCCGCCAGGAGTACGGGAGGGTACTATGGCTACACCTTC. This encodes CSAARSTGGYYGYTF.

The chain has TRBV7-2 and TRBJ2-7, with 7 bases aligning to TRBD1. The CDR3 has 12 amino acids. From germline, CDR1 is SGHTA and CDR2 FQGNSA. V shed 8 bases and J 2 bases; nucleotides not matched to a gene: 3. This CDR3 reads CASADRAYEQYF. The DNA for the CDR3 is TGTGCCAGCGCAGACAGGGCCTACGAGCAGTACTTC.

The V call is TRBV20-1, the J call TRBJ2-7; D might be TRBD1 (5 bases). This CDR3 spans 15 amino acids. Germline CDR1 DFQATT, CDR2 SNEGSKA (reference sequence). V was clipped by 6 bases and J by 0 bases, with 18 bases between them. This CDR3 reads CSAISDPTGSYEQYF. CDR3 DNA: TGCAGTGCCATCTCTGACCCCACAGGCTCCTACGAGCAGTACTTC.

This chain connects TRBV23-1 to TRBJ2-5, with 8 bases aligning to TRBD1. TRBV23-1 is an open reading frame whose function is uncertain. There are 17 residues in the CDR3. With 3 bases clipped from V and 5 bases from J, the junction kept 14 bases outside the gene matches. CDR3: CASSQSDRGRQGETQYF. DNA of the CDR3: TGCGCCAGCAGTCAGTCCGACAGGGGTAGACAAGGGGAGACCCAGTACTTC.

V gene TRBV3-1 combines with J gene TRBJ1-5; D is undetermined. V shed 1 base and J shed 6 bases, with 7 bases lying between them. The germline V gene has CDR1 LGHDT and CDR2 YNNKEL (reference sequence). This CDR3 spans 13 amino acids. The CDR3 region has the DNA TGTGCCAGCAGCCAAGGAAGTAGTCAGCCCCAGCATTTT. This gives the protein CASSQGSSQPQHF. The entire variable domain, with the rest obtained from reference TRBV3-1 and TRBJ1-5, is as follows: DTAVSQTPKYLVTQMGNDKSIKCEQNLGHDTMYWYKQDSKKFLKIMFSYNNKELIINETVPNRFSPKSPDKAHLNLHINSLELGDSAVYFCASSQGSSQPQHFGDGTRLSIL.

The rearrangement uses TRBV7-3 and TRBJ2-3; the D gene could be TRBD1 or TRBD2 (5 bases each). Germline CDR1 SGHTA, CDR2 FQGTGA. Deletions cut 11 bases from V and 2 bases from J, with 14 bases between. CDR3 length: 13 residues. CDR3 sequence: CAGRDPFTDTQYF. The CDR3 bases are TGTGCCGGTCGGGACCCTTTCACAGATACGCAGTATTTT.

The chain couples TRBV19 to TRBJ2-1, with 16 bases fitting TRBD2. CDR1 and CDR2 from the germline V gene are LNHDA and SQIVND (reference sequence). The CDR3 covers 14 residues. V lost 7 bases, J lost 11 bases, and 5 bases stayed unmatched. This CDR3 is CASKGTSGRDQQFF. The CDR3 DNA follows: TGTGCCAGTAAAGGGACTAGCGGGAGGGACCAGCAGTTCTTC.

V gene TRBV28 combines with J gene TRBJ1-4; the D is unclear. CDR1 MDHEN and CDR2 SYDVKM come from the germline V gene. The CDR3 has 15 residues. With 3 bases removed from V and 12 bases from J, the gap between germline ends came to 20 bases. The CDR3 is CASSLAASSGRELFF. CDR3 sequence (DNA): TGTGCCAGCAGTTTGGCCGCGTCTTCGGGAAGGGAACTGTTTTTT.

The chain couples TRBV20-1 to TRBJ2-5; TRBD2 might be the D (5 bases). This CDR3 is 14 amino acids long. Trimming stripped 2 bases from V and 4 bases from J, with 14 bases between. The germline V gene encodes CDR1 DFQATT and CDR2 SNEGSKA (reference sequence). In nucleotides, the CDR3 is TGCAGTGCTAGACCAGCGGCCTACCGAGAGACCCAGTACTTC. Its protein product is CSARPAAYRETQYF.

The chain links TRBV7-2 to TRBJ2-4, with D perhaps matching TRBD2 (5 bases). With 2 bases removed from V and 0 bases from J, the gap between germline ends came to 11 bases. This CDR3 contains 16 residues. Germline-derived CDR1 and CDR2 are SGHTA and FQGNSA. The CDR3 DNA reads as TGTGCCAGCAGCTTACTCGGCGGGCTAGCCAAAAACATTCAGTACTTC. Translating gives CASSLLGGLAKNIQYF.

V is TRBV12-3 or TRBV12-4 and J is TRBJ2-3; D unresolved. CDR3 size: 15 residues. V gave up 3 bases and J gave up 2 bases, with 12 bases separating them. This chain's CDR3 is CASSLNGLTTDTQYF. CDR3 bases: TGTGCCAGCAGTTTGAACGGTCTGACCACAGATACGCAGTATTTT.

Here the CDR3 DNA reads TGCAGTGCTAGCCTGACAGACTACGAGCAGTACTTC. Its translation: CSASLTDYEQYF. The gene calls are TRBV20-1 and TRBJ2-7; the D gene is possibly TRBD1 (5 bases). V was pared by 3 bases and J by 3 bases, with 9 bases between. The CDR3 has 12 amino acids. Per germline, CDR1 DFQATT and CDR2 SNEGSKA (reference sequence).

This chain joins TRBV27 and TRBJ1-1, with D hard to call. The germline gives CDR1 MNHEY, CDR2 SMNVEV (reference sequence). The CDR3 is 11 amino acids. The CDR3 region is CGSGENTEAFF. As DNA, the CDR3 is TGTGGAAGTGGGGAGAACACTGAAGCTTTCTTT.